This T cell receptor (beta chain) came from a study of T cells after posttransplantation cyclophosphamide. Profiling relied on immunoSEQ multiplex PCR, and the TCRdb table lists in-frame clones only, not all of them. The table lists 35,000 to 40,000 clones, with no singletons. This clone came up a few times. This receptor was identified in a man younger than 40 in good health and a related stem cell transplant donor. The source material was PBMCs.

The CDR3 coding sequence is TGTGCCAGCAGTTTTCAACTAGCCGTCCACGAGCAGTACTTC. It is translated as CASSFQLAVHEQYF. This sequence joins TRBV28 and TRBJ2-7, with a tentative D call TRBD2 (6 bases). The CDR3 is made up of 14 amino acids. CDR1 MDHEN and CDR2 SYDVKM come from the germline V gene. Deletions cut 3 bases from V and 5 bases from J, with 14 bases between.